Below, one T cell receptor beta chain is given with its context. The sample belongs to a study of T cells in localized non-small cell lung cancer. Using immunoSEQ multiplex PCR, the repertoire was profiled, and TCRdb retains in-frame clones only, with some absent. The sample contains about 78,000 clones, 70% to 90% of which appear only once. Trimming took 0 bases from V and 7 from J, leaving 10 bases between them. This CDR3 contains 13 residues. Germline loops: CDR1 GTSNPN, CDR2 SVGIG (reference sequence). Sequenced material: peripheral blood, taken before any cancer treatment. This TCR was recovered from a man aged 35-75 years with stage I lung adenocarcinoma. The chain carries TRBV30 and TRBJ2-4; a possible D gene is TRBD2 (5 bases). In DNA form, the CDR3 reads TGTGCCTGGAGTGTACTAGGTGGGAACATTCAGTACTTC. It yields the protein CAWSVLGGNIQYF. Drawing the rest from reference TRBV30 and TRBJ2-4, the complete variable domain is SQTIHQWPATLVQPVGSPLSLECTVEGTSNPNLYWYRQAAGRGLQLLFYSVGIGQISSEVPQNLSASRPQDRQFILSSKKLLLSDSGFYLCAWSVLGGNIQYFGAGTRLSVL.